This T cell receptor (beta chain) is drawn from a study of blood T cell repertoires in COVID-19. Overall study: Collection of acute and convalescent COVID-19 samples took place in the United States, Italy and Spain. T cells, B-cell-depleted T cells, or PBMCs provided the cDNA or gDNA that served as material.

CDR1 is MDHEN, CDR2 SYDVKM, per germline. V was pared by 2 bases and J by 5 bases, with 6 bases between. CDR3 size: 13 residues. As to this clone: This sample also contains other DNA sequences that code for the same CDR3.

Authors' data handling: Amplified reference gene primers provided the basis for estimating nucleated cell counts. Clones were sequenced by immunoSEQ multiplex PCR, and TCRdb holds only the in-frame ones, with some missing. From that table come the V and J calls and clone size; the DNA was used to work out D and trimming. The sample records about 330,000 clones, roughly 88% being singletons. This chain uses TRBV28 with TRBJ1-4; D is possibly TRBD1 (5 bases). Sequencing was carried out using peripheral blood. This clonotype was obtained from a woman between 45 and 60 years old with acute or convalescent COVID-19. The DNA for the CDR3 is TGTGCCAGCAGTTTAAACAGGAATGAAAAACTGTTTTTT. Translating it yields CASSLNRNEKLFF.